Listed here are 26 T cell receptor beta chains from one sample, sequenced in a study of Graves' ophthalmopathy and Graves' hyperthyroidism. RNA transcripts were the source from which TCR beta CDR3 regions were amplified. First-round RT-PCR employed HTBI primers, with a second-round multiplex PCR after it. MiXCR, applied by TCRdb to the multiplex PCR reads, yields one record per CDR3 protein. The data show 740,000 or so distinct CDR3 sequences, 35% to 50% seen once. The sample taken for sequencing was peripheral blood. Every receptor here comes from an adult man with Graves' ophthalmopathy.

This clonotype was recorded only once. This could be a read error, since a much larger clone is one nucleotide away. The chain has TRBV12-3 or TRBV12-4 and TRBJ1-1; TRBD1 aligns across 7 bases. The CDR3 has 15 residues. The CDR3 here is CASSSLQGKNTVAFF. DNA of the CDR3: TGTGCCAGCAGTTCGCTACAGGGGAAGAACACTGTAGCTTTCTTT.

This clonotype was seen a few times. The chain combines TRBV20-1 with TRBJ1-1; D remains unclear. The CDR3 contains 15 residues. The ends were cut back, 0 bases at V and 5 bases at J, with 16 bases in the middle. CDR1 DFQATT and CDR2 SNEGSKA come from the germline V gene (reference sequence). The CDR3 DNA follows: TGCAGTGCTAGAGATTCTAGTGGGATTTGGACTGAAGCTTTCTTT. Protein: CSARDSSGIWTEAFF.

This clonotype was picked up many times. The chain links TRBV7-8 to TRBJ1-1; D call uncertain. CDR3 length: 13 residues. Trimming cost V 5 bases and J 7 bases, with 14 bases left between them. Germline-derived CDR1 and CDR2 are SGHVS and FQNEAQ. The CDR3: CASSPSRAGEAFF. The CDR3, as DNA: TGTGCCAGCAGCCCGTCAAGGGCTGGTGAAGCTTTCTTT.

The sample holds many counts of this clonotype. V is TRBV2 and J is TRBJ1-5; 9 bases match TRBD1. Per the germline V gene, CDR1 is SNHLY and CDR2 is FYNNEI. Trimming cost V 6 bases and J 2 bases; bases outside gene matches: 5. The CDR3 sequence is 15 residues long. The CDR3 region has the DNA TGTGCCAGCAGGGGGGACAGGGACCGCAATCAGCCCCAGCATTTT. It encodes CASRGDRDRNQPQHF.

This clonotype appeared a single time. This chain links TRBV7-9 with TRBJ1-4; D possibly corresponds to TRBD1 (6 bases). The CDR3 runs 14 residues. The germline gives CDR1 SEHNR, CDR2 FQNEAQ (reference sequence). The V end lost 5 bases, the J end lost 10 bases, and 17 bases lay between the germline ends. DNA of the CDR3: TGTGCCAGCAGCCAGAGTGGGGGGCTCCCAAAACTGTTTTTT. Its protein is CASSQSGGLPKLFF.

In DNA, the CDR3 is TGTGCCAGCAGTGATAGTGCCGGGGGCGGGTCCTCCTACGAGCAGTACTTC. Its translation: CASSDSAGGGSSYEQYF. The rearrangement links TRBV25-1 to TRBJ2-7; D is possibly TRBD1 or TRBD2 (6 bases each). This CDR3 spans 17 amino acids. V shed 3 bases and J shed 0 bases, with 18 bases lying between them. Germline loops: CDR1 MGHDK, CDR2 SYGVNS.

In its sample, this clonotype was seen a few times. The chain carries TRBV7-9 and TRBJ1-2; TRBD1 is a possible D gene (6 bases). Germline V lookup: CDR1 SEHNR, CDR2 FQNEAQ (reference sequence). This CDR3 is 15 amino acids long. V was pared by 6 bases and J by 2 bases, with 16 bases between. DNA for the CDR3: TGTGCCAGCAGTCTGGAGTACAGGGTGAACTATGGCTACACCTTC. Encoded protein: CASSLEYRVNYGYTF.

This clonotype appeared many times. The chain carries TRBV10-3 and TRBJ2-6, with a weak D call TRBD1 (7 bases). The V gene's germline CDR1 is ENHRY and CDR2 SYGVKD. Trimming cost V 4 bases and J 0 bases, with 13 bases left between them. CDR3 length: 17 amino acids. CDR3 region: CAISGGTAFSGANVLTF. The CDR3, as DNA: TGTGCCATCAGTGGCGGGACAGCCTTCTCTGGGGCCAACGTCCTGACTTTC.

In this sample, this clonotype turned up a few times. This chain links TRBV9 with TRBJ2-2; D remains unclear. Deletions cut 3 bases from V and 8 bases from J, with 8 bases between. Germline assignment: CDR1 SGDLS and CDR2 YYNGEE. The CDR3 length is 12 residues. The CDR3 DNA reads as TGTGCCAGCAGCGGCCGTTGGGGGGAGCTGTTTTTT. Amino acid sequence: CASSGRWGELFF. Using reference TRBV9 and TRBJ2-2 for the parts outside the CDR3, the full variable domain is DSGVTQTPKHLITATGQRVTLRCSPRSGDLSVYWYQQSLDQGLQFLIQYYNGEERAKGNILERFSAQQFPDLHSELNLSSLELGDSALYFCASSGRWGELFFGEGSRLTVL.

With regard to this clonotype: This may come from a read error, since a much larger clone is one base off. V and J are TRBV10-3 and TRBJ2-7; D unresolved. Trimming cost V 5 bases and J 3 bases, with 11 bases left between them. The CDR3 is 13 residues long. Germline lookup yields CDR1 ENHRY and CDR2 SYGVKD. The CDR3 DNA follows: TGTGCCATCAGTCCGACACGCCGCTACGAGCAGTACTTC. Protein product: CAISPTRRYEQYF.

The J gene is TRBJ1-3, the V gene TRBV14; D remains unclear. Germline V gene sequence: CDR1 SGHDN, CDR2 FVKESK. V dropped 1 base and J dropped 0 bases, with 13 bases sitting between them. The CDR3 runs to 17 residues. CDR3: CASSQGLYEPSGNTIYF. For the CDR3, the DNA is TGTGCCAGCAGCCAAGGATTGTACGAGCCCTCTGGAAACACCATATATTTT.

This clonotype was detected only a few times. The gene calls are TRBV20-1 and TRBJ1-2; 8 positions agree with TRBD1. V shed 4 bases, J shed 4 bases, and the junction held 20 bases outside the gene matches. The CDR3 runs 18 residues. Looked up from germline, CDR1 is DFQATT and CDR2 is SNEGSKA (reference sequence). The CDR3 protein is CSAISITPTGGSGYGYTF. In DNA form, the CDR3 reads TGCAGTGCTATCTCGATTACTCCTACAGGGGGTAGTGGCTATGGCTACACCTTC.

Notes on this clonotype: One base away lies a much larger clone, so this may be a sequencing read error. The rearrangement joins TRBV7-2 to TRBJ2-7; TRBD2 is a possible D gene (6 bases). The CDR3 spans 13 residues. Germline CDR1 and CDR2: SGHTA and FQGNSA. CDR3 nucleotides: TGTGCCAGCAGCTTCCGGGGGTTCAACGAGCGGTACTTC. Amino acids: CASSFRGFNERYF.

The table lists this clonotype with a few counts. The CDR3 DNA reads TGTGCCAGCAGCCTCTCCGACAGGACTTATAATTCACCCCTCCACTTT. This codes for CASSLSDRTYNSPLHF. The chain has TRBV7-6 and TRBJ1-6; D might be TRBD1 (6 bases). Trimming took off 5 bases at V and 4 bases at J, with 15 bases between the two ends. Germline-derived CDR1 and CDR2 are SGHVS and FNYEAQ. The CDR3 totals 16 residues.

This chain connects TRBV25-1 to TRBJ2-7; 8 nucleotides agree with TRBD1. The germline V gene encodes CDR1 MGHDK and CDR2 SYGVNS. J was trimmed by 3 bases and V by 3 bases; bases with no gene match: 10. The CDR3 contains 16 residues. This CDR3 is CASSEVVQGGHYEQYF. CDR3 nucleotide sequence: TGTGCCAGCAGTGAGGTAGTACAGGGGGGACACTACGAGCAGTACTTC.

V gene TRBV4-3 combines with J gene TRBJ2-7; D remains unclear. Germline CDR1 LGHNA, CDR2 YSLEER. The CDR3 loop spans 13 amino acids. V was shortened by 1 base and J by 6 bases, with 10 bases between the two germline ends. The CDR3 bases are TGCGCCAGCAGCCAAGTGCTGGGCGCCGAGCAGTACTTC. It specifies CASSQVLGAEQYF.

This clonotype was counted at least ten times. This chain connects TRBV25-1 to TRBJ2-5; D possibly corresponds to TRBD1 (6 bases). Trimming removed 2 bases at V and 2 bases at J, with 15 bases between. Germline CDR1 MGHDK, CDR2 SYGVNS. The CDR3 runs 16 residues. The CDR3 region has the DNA TGTGCCAGCAGTGAAACGGGCAGGGGTAAACAAGAGACCCAGTACTTC. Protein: CASSETGRGKQETQYF.

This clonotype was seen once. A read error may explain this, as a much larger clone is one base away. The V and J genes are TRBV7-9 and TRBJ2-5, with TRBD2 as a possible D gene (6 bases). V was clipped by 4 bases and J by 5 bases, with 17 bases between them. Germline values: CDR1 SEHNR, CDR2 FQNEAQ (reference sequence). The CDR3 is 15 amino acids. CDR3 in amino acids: CASSSAPSELETQYF. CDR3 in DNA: TGTGCCAGCAGCTCAGCGCCTAGCGAGCTCGAGACCCAGTACTTC.

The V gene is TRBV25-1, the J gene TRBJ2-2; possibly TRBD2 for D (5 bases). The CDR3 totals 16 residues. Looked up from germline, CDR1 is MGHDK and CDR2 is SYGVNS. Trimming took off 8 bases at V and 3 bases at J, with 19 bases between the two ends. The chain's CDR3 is CASSHSKGRYTGELFF. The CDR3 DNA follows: TGTGCCAGCTCACACTCAAAAGGGAGATACACCGGGGAGCTGTTTTTT.

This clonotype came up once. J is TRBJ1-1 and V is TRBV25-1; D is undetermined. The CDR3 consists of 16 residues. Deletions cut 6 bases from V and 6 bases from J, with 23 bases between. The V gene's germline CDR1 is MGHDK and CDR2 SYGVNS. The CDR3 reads CASSLRPVSSAAEAFF. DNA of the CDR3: TGTGCCAGCAGCTTGAGGCCAGTGAGCTCGGCAGCTGAAGCTTTCTTT.

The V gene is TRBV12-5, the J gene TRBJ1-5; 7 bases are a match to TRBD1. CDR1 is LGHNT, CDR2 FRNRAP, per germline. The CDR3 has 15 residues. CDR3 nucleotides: TGTGCCAGCAGCACCGGACAGGCCGGCGGTCAGCCCCAGCATTTT. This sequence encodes CASSTGQAGGQPQHF. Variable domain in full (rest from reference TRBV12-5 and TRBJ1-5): DARVTQTPRHKVTEMGQEVTMRCQPILGHNTVFWYRQTMMQGLELLAYFRNRAPLDDSGMPKDRFSAEMPDATLATLKIQPSEPRDSAVYFCASSTGQAGGQPQHFGDGTRLSIL.

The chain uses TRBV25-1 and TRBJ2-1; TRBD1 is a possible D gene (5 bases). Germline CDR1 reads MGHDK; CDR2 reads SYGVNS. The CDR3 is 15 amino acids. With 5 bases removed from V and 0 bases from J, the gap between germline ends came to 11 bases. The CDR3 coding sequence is TGTGCCAGCAGTTTCAGTCAGGGCTCCTACAATGAGCAGTTCTTC. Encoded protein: CASSFSQGSYNEQFF.

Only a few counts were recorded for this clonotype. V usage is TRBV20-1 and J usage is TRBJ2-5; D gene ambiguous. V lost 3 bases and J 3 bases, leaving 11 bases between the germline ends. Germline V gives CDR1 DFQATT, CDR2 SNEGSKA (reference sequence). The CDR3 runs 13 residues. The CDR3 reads CSARENWEETQYF. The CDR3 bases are TGCAGTGCTAGGGAAAATTGGGAAGAGACCCAGTACTTC.

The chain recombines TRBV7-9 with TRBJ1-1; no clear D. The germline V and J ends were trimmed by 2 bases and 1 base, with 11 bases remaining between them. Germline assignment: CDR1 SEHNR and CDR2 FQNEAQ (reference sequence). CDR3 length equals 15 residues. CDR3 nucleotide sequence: TGTGCCAGCAGCTTATTACGGAGCTGGAACACTGAAGCTTTCTTT. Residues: CASSLLRSWNTEAFF.

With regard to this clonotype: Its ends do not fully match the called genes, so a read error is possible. The CDR3 loop reads CASSGDREGVLDF. CDR3 sequence (DNA): TGTGCCAGCAGTGGTGACAGGGAAGGGGTCCTCGACTTC. The chain carries TRBV2 and TRBJ2-5; 7 positions match TRBD1. This CDR3 is built from 13 residues. Germline values: CDR1 SNHLY, CDR2 FYNNEI.

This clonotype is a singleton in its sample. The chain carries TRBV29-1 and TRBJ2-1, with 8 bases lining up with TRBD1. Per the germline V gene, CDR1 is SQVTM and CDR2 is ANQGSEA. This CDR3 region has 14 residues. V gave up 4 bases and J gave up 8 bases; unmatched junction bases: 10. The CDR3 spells CSVARQGALDEQFF. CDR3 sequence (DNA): TGCAGCGTTGCCAGGCAGGGGGCGCTGGATGAGCAGTTCTTC.